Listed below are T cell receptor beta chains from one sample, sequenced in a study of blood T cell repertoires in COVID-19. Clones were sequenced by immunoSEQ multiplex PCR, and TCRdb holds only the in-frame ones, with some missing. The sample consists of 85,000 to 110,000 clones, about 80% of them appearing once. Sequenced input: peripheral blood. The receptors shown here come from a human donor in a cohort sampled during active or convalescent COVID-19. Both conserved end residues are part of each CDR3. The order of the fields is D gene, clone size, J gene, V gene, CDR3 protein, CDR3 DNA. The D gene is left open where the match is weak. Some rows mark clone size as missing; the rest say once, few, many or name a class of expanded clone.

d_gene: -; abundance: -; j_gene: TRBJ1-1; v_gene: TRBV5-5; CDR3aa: CASSKDGGNTEAFF; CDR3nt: TGTGCCAGCAGCAAGGACGGGGGGAACACTGAAGCTTTCTTT
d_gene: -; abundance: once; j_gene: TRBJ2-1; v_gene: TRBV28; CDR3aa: CASSSRTGGHYNEQFF; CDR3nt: TGTGCCAGCAGTTCTAGAACGGGGGGACACTACAATGAGCAGTTCTTC
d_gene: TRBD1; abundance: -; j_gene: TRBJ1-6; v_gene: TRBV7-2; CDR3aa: CASSNQGAGNSPLHF; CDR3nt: TGTGCCAGCAGCAACCAGGGGGCAGGGAATTCACCCCTCCACTTT
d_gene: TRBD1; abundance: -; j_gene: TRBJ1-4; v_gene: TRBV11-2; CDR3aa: CASSARTGTTLVGKLFF; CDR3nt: TGTGCCAGCAGCGCCCGGACAGGGACGACCCTAGTGGGAAAACTGTTTTTT
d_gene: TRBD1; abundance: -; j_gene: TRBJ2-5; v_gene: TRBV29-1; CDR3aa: CSVRDSQETQYF; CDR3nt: TGCAGCGTCCGGGACAGCCAAGAGACCCAGTACTTC
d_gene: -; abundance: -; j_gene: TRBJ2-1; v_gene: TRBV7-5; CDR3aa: CARSLSAVDEQFF; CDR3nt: TGTGCCAGAAGTCTCTCTGCGGTTGATGAGCAGTTCTTC
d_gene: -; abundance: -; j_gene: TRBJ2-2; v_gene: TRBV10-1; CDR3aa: CASNGGTAGELFF; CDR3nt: TGCGCCAGCAATGGAGGGACCGCCGGGGAGCTGTTTTTT
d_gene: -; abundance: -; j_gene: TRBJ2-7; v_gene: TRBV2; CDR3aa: CASIRLPPFTTYEQYF; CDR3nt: TGTGCCAGCATTCGGCTCCCCCCCTTCACTACCTACGAGCAGTACTTC
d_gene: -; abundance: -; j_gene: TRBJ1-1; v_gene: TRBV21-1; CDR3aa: CASSKARGGDGNTEAFF; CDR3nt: TGTGCCAGCAGCAAAGCTCGAGGGGGGGATGGGAACACTGAAGCTTTCTTT
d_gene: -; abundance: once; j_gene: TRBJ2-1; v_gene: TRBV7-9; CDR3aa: CASSLIGGPNEQFF; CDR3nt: TGTGCCAGCAGCTTAATCGGCGGCCCCAATGAGCAGTTCTTC
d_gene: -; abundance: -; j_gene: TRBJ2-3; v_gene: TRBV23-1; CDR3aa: CASRNFHTDTQYF; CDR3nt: TGCGCCAGCAGAAACTTCCACACAGATACGCAGTATTTT
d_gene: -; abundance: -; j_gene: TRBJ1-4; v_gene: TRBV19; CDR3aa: CASSPLGAHGEKLFF; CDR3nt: TGTGCCAGTAGTCCGTTAGGGGCTCATGGGGAAAAACTGTTTTTT
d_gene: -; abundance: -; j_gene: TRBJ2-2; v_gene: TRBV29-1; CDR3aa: CSVGQQAAGELFF; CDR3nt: TGCAGCGTTGGGCAACAGGCAGCCGGGGAGCTGTTTTTT
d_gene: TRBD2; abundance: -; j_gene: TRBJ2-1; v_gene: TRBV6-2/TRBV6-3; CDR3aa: CASSPSRGGPYNEQFF; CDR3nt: TGTGCCAGCAGCCCTAGCCGCGGGGGGCCCTACAATGAGCAGTTCTTC
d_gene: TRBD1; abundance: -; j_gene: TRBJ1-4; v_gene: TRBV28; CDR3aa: CASSSPTGKLFF; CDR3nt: TGTGCCAGCAGTTCCCCGACAGGGAAACTGTTTTTT
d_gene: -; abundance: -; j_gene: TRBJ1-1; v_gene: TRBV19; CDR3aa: CASSPGQGGTEAFF; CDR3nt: TGTGCCAGTAGCCCCGGGCAGGGAGGCACTGAAGCTTTCTTT
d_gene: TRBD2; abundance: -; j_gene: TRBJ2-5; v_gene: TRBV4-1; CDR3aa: CASSLSGGPMTQYF; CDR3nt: TGCGCCAGCAGCTTGAGCGGGGGTCCTATGACCCAGTACTTC
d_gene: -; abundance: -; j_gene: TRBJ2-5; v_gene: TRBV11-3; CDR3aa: CASSLAPGMGGQETQYF; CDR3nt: TGTGCCAGCAGCTTGGCACCCGGGATGGGGGGCCAAGAGACCCAGTACTTC
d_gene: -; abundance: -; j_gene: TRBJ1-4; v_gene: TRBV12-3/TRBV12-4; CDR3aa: CASSLRRDGELFF; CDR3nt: TGTGCCAGCAGTTTGAGGAGGGACGGGGAACTGTTTTTT
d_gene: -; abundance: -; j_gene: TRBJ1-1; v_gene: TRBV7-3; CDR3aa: CASSSTADTEAFF; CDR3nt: TGTGCCAGCAGCTCGACAGCCGACACTGAAGCTTTCTTT
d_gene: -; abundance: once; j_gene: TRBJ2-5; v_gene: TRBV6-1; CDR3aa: CASSESVEVTQYF; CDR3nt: TGTGCCAGCAGTGAATCGGTTGAGGTGACCCAGTACTTC
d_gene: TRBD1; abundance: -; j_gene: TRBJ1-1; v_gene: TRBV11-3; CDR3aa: CASRSTGPEAFF; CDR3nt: TGTGCCAGCAGGTCGACAGGGCCAGAAGCTTTCTTT
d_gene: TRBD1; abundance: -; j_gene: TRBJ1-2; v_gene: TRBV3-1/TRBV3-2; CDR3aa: CASSQEGAGGQWGYTF; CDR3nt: TGTGCCAGCAGCCAAGAGGGAGCAGGGGGCCAATGGGGCTACACCTTC
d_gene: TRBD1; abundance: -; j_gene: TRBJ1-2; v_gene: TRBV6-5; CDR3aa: CASRSTGGEGYTF; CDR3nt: TGTGCCAGCAGGTCAACAGGGGGCGAAGGCTACACCTTC
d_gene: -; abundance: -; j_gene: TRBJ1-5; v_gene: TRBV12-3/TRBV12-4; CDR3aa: CASSPGFWQPQHF; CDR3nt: TGTGCCAGCAGTCCAGGCTTCTGGCAGCCCCAGCATTTT
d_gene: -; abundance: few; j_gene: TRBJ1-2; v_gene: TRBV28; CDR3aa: CASSQTYRVTNYGYTF; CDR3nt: TGTGCCAGCAGTCAAACGTACAGGGTTACTAACTATGGCTACACCTTC